The 17 T cell receptor beta chains listed next were all sequenced from one sample in a study of blood T cell repertoires in COVID-19. Data came from immunoSEQ multiplex PCR; TCRdb stores just in-frame clones and leaves some out. The table shows some 41,000 clones, with 65% to 85% occurring only once. Sequenced material: peripheral blood. Receptors were obtained from a woman of 80 years or more with active or convalescent COVID-19.

The chain employs TRBV19 and TRBJ1-5; D might be TRBD1 (5 bases). V was cut by 3 bases and J by 1 base, with 10 bases left in between. The CDR3 has 15 residues. Per germline, CDR1 LNHDA and CDR2 SQIVND (reference sequence). The CDR3, as DNA: TGTGCCAGTAGTATTGGTGACAGAAGCAATCAGCCCCAGCATTTT. Translation: CASSIGDRSNQPQHF. The full variable domain, completed using reference TRBV19 and TRBJ1-5, is DGGITQSPKYLFRKEGQNVTLSCEQNLNHDAMYWYRQDPGQGLRLIYYSQIVNDFQKGDIAEGYSVSREKKESFPLTVTSAQKNPTAFYLCASSIGDRSNQPQHFGDGTRLSIL.

The DNA of the CDR3 is TGTGCCAGCTCACCCGGACTAGCGGGAGCGAGTGAGCAGTACTTC. It translates to CASSPGLAGASEQYF. The chain joins TRBV18 to TRBJ2-7; 13 bases match TRBD2. Germline V gene sequence: CDR1 KGHSH, CDR2 LQKENI. The CDR3 is 15 residues long. With V trimmed by 3 bases and J by 7 bases, 6 bases remained unmatched.

This clone turned up a few times. V gene TRBV6-1 combines with J gene TRBJ2-7, with D unresolved. V shed 3 bases and J shed 5 bases, with 17 bases lying between them. The CDR3 runs to 15 residues. CDR1 and CDR2 from the germline V gene are MNHNS and SASEGT. The CDR3: CASSDAGMTFDEQYF. The CDR3 nucleotides are TGTGCCAGCAGTGACGCCGGAATGACATTCGACGAGCAGTACTTC.

The gene calls are TRBV7-8 and TRBJ2-6, with D perhaps matching TRBD1 (6 bases). Between the trimmed V and J ends, which lost 1 base and 1 base, there was a span of 20 bases. The CDR3 runs to 20 residues. The germline V gene has CDR1 SGHVS and CDR2 FQNEAQ. The CDR3 DNA reads TGTGCCAGCAGCTTAGGAATCTACAGGGACGGCCTGTCTGGGGCCAACGTCCTGACTTTC. Translation: CASSLGIYRDGLSGANVLTF.

The chain is built from TRBV6-2 or TRBV6-3 and TRBJ1-1, with unresolved D. CDR3 length: 13 amino acids. Per the germline V gene, CDR1 is MNHEY and CDR2 is SVGEGT. Deletions cut 2 bases from V and 0 bases from J, with 4 bases between. CDR3 sequence reads: CASSYRVNTEAFF. CDR3 sequence (DNA): TGTGCCAGCAGTTACCGGGTGAACACTGAAGCTTTCTTT.

The chain employs TRBV28 and TRBJ1-5; 9 nucleotides agree with TRBD1. This CDR3 is 17 amino acids long. The V and J ends lost 6 bases and 7 bases, in that order; junction bases with no gene match: 16. Germline V gene sequence: CDR1 MDHEN, CDR2 SYDVKM. The CDR3 DNA follows: TGTGCCAGCAGCCCTGACAGGGGGTTCGGTGTGGGCCAGCCCCAGCATTTT. It codes for CASSPDRGFGVGQPQHF.

The chain combines TRBV7-2 with TRBJ2-1; D might be TRBD2 (5 bases). V was shortened by 1 base and J by 7 bases, with 14 bases between the two germline ends. CDR1 is SGHTA, CDR2 FQGNSA, per germline. The CDR3 totals 15 residues. The CDR3 sequence: CASSLVWSAVNEQFF. As DNA, the CDR3 is TGTGCCAGCAGCTTAGTTTGGTCAGCGGTAAATGAGCAGTTCTTC.

The genes are TRBV7-2 and TRBJ1-1, with 7 nucleotides matching TRBD1. CDR1 and CDR2 from the germline V gene are SGHTA and FQGNSA. The length of the CDR3 is 15 residues. Germline trimming cut 5 bases from V and 1 base from J; bases unmatched to any gene: 7. The CDR3 DNA follows: TGTGCCAGCAGCCCTTCTAGGGGGCCGAACACTGAAGCTTTCTTT. Translation: CASSPSRGPNTEAFF.

The CDR3 nucleotides are TGTGCCAGCGGTCCGGGACAGGGTTCAGAAGGCTACACCTTC. This gives the protein CASGPGQGSEGYTF. The chain joins TRBV5-4 to TRBJ1-2; 9 bases match TRBD1. CDR1 and CDR2 (germline): SGHNT, YYREEE (reference sequence). The length of the CDR3 is 14 residues. Trimming removed 7 bases from V and 8 bases from J; junction bases left unmatched: 12.

The chain joins TRBV13 to TRBJ2-1, with TRBD2 matching over 7 bases. The germline CDR1 and CDR2 sequences are PRHDT and FYEKMQ (reference sequence). The CDR3 is 20 amino acids. V was pared by 5 bases and J by 5 bases, with 24 bases of the junction left unmatched. The CDR3 DNA sequence: TGTGCCAGCAGCCCGACGGCGGCAGGTGCTAGCGGTGGATCGCACAATGAGCAGTTCTTC. Residues: CASSPTAAGASGGSHNEQFF.

The chain is built from TRBV2 and TRBJ1-5; no firm D call. The CDR3 runs 13 residues. With 7 bases removed from V and 7 bases from J, the gap between germline ends came to 14 bases. Germline assignment: CDR1 SNHLY and CDR2 FYNNEI. CDR3 nucleotide sequence: TGTGCCAGCACGCGCCTCGGTTGGCAGCCCCAGCATTTT. It encodes CASTRLGWQPQHF.

For the CDR3, the DNA is TGTGCCAGCAGTTTGGGGCAGGGGTTCAATCAGCCCCAGCATTTT. Translated: CASSLGQGFNQPQHF. The genes are TRBV27 and TRBJ1-5, with D possibly matching TRBD1 (6 bases). Germline V CDR1 and CDR2: MNHEY, SMNVEV (reference sequence). V was cut by 3 bases and J by 3 bases, with 12 bases left in between. The CDR3 totals 15 residues.

The CDR3: CASSQSAGAYSYEQYF. CDR3 DNA sequence: TGCGCCAGCAGCCAATCGGCAGGGGCGTACTCCTACGAGCAGTACTTC. V and J are TRBV4-1 and TRBJ2-7; D might be TRBD1 (6 bases). Germline assignment: CDR1 MGHRA and CDR2 YSYEKL. The CDR3 loop spans 16 amino acids. V lost 2 bases, J lost 0 bases, and 14 bases lay in between.

The rearrangement joins TRBV28 to TRBJ1-6; 7 positions match TRBD1. The CDR3 has 14 residues. Per germline, CDR1 MDHEN and CDR2 SYDVKM. With V trimmed by 2 bases and J by 9 bases, 4 bases remained unmatched. CDR3 region: CASSLTQGFSPLHF. The DNA of the CDR3 is TGTGCCAGCAGTTTAACACAGGGGTTTTCACCCCTCCACTTT.

The gene calls are TRBV5-1 and TRBJ1-4, with D possibly matching TRBD1 (5 bases). CDR1 and CDR2 from the germline V gene are SGHRS and YFSETQ. Trimming removed 2 bases at V and 6 bases at J, with 11 bases between. This CDR3 has 14 amino acids. CDR3 DNA: TGCGCCAGCAGCTTTGACAGCTCCGATGAAAAACTGTTTTTT. It encodes CASSFDSSDEKLFF.

The V and J genes are TRBV27 and TRBJ1-6, with TRBD1 matching over 7 bases. Germline V lookup: CDR1 MNHEY, CDR2 SMNVEV (reference sequence). The CDR3 runs to 15 residues. With V trimmed by 1 base and J by 7 bases, 4 bases remained unmatched. The CDR3 DNA reads TGTGCCAGCAGTTTATTCGAGGGGGCCAATTCACCCCTCCACTTT. Its translation is CASSLFEGANSPLHF.

The chain employs TRBV6-6 and TRBJ2-4; 7 nucleotides align to TRBD1. The V and J ends lost 0 bases and 0 bases, in that order; junction bases with no gene match: 2. This CDR3 has 16 residues. Germline CDR1 and CDR2: MNHNY and SVGAGI (reference sequence). In DNA form, the CDR3 reads TGTGCCAGCAGTTACTCCGGACAGGTAGCCAAAAACATTCAGTACTTC. It is translated as CASSYSGQVAKNIQYF.